A selection of T cell receptor beta chains follows, all from one sample in a study of Ad26.COV2.S vaccination and SARS-CoV-2 variants. Clones were read by immunoSEQ multiplex PCR, and TCRdb kept only the in-frame ones, dropping some. The sample has roughly 320,000 clones, roughly 84% seen once. The sample in question was peripheral blood, obtained in a trial of Ad26.COV2.S vaccine versus placebo. These TCRs come from a person between 18 and 65 years old who received the Ad26.COV2.S COVID-19 vaccine or a placebo. The CDR3 runs from the conserved cysteine through the conserved F or W. Fields, in order: D gene, J gene, CDR3 length, V gene, clone size, CDR3 DNA, CDR3 protein. A D gene is named only where the DNA matches it firmly. Some rows mark clone size as missing; the rest say once, few, many or name a class of expanded clone.

- TRBJ1-6 17 TRBV7-8 - TGTGCCAGCAGCCACGGGATCGCGAGCTCCTATAATTCACCCCTCCACTTT CASSHGIASSYNSPLHF
- TRBJ2-2 14 TRBV5-4 - TGTGCCAGCAGCCAGGGACTCCATACCGGGGAGCTGTTTTTT CASSQGLHTGELFF
- TRBJ1-4 13 TRBV5-1 - TGCGCCAGCAGCGGGCGGAGTCGGGAAAAACTGTTTTTT CASSGRSREKLFF
- TRBJ1-2 12 TRBV6-2/TRBV6-3 - TGTGCCAGCAGTCCGACGGCCTATGGCTACACCTTC CASSPTAYGYTF
TRBD1 TRBJ1-2 15 TRBV5-1 - TGCGCCAGCAGCTTCCGGGACAGGGACCCCTATGGCTACACCTTC CASSFRDRDPYGYTF
- TRBJ1-6 13 TRBV4-1 - TGCGCCAGCAGCCAGGGCAGAAATTCACCCCTCCACTTT CASSQGRNSPLHF
TRBD1 TRBJ2-7 15 TRBV19 - TGTGCCAGTAGTATAGGGGGGACAGGGGCCTACGAGCAGTACTTC CASSIGGTGAYEQYF
- TRBJ1-5 15 TRBV18 - TGTGCCAGCTCACTCCTTGACACGCCAAATCAGCCCCAGCATTTT CASSLLDTPNQPQHF
TRBD1 TRBJ1-2 14 TRBV6-6 - TGTGCCAGCAGGTTGACAGGGGTCGCCTGGGGCTACACCTTC CASRLTGVAWGYTF
- TRBJ2-2 16 TRBV5-1 - TGCGCCAGCAGCTTGGAAAGCTTTGCGAACACCGGGGAGCTGTTTTTT CASSLESFANTGELFF
- TRBJ2-5 12 TRBV6-5 - TGTGCCAGCAGTACAGGGACGGAGACCCAGTACTTC CASSTGTETQYF
- TRBJ1-5 13 TRBV7-9 once TGTGCCAGCAGCCGGGACCCTAATCAGCCCCAGCATTTT CASSRDPNQPQHF